This T cell receptor beta chain was found in a study of CD8+ T cells in alopecia areata. Per the germline V gene, CDR1 is KGHSH and CDR2 is LQKENI. The CDR3 contains 15 residues. Deletions cut 1 base from V and 6 bases from J, with 13 bases between. RNA extraction was followed by reverse transcription into cDNA, which acted as the sequencing template. The table came from immunoSEQ multiplex PCR; TCRdb's copy has only in-frame clones and leaves some out. The sample holds about 130,000 clones, 45% to 65% seen once. The chain has TRBV18 and TRBJ2-1; TRBD2 might be the D (6 bases). The TCR originated in a human donor with alopecia areata. The sequences come from CD4+ T cells sorted from blood, collected at week 0. CDR3 in DNA: TGTGCCAGCTCACCACAGGGGACTCTGACCAATGAGCAGTTCTTC. Amino acid sequence: CASSPQGTLTNEQFF.